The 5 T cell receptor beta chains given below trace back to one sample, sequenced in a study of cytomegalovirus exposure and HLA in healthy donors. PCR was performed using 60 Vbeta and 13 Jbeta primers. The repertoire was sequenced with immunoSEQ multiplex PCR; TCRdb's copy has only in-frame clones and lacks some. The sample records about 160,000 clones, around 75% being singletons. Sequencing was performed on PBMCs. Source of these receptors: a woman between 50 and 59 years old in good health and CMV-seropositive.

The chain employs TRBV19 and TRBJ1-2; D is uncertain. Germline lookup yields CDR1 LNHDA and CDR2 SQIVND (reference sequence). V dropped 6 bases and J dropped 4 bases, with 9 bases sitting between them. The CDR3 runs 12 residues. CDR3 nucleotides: TGTGCCAGTAGCCCGCTCAGCTATGGCTACACCTTC. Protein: CASSPLSYGYTF.

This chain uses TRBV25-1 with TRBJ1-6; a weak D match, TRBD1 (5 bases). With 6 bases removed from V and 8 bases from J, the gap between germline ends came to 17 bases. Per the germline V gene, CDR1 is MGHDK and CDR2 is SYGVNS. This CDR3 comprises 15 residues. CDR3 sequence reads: CASSPGRPGDSPLHF. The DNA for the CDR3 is TGTGCCAGCAGCCCCGGACGGCCGGGGGATTCACCCCTCCACTTT.

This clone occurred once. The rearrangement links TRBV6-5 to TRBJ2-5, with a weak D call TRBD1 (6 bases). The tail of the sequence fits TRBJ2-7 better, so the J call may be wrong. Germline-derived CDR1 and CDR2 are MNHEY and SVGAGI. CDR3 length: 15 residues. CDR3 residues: CASSWDIRGVHEQYF. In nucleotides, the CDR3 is TGTGCCAGCAGTTGGGACATCCGAGGAGTCCACGAGCAGTACTTC.

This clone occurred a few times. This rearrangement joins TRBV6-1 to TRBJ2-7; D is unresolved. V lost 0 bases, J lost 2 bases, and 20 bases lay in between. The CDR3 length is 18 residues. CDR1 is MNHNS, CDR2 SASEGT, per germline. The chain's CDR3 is CASSEAWASSAFPYEQYF. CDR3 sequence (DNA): TGTGCCAGCAGTGAAGCTTGGGCCTCAAGTGCCTTTCCCTACGAGCAGTACTTC.

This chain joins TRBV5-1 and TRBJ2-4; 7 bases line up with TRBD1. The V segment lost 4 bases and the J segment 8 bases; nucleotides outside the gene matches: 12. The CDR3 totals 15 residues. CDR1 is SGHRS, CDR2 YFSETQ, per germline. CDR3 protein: CASSPLDRDGDIQYF. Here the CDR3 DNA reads TGCGCCAGCAGCCCCTTAGACAGGGACGGGGACATTCAGTACTTC.